A single sample gave rise to the 10 T cell receptor beta chains below, sequenced in a study of beta chain features in type 1 diabetes. Broader study findings: In every one of the four CD4+ subsets, TCRB CDR3s were moderately but significantly shorter in Type 1 diabetes patients.

No antigen has been identified for these receptors. Of the isolated RNA, all was reverse transcribed, and so the sequenced material was expressed TCRB transcripts. TCRdb's copy holds only in-frame clones and misses some; the assay was immunoSEQ multiplex PCR. The repertoire holds 680,000 or so clones, with under 15% as singletons. Sequenced: naive CD4+ T cells from blood. The receptor source for this set is a man aged 18 to 29 with type 1 diabetes.

This clone has more than one count but fewer than ten. The chain couples TRBV18 to TRBJ1-6; 12 bases agree with TRBD1. The J segment lost 10 bases and the V segment lost 3 bases, leaving 1 base of the junction unmatched. The CDR3 loop spans 14 amino acids. Germline CDR1 KGHSH, CDR2 LQKENI. CDR3 sequence (DNA): TGTGCCAGCTCACCGGGACAGGGGGCCTCACCCCTCCACTTT. It codes for CASSPGQGASPLHF.

The chain couples TRBV30 to TRBJ2-1, with D unclear. Per germline, CDR1 GTSNPN and CDR2 SVGIG (reference sequence). The CDR3 length is 11 residues. V lost 5 bases and J 4 bases, leaving 6 bases between the germline ends. The CDR3 DNA sequence: TGTGCCTGGCAACAGTACAATGAGCAGTTCTTC. Translated, it gives CAWQQYNEQFF.

This clone came up a few times. The V gene is TRBV5-6, the J gene TRBJ1-2; a possible D gene is TRBD1 (5 bases). The germline CDR1 and CDR2 sequences are SGHDT and YYEEEE. The CDR3 contains 15 residues. V was clipped by 2 bases and J by 4 bases, with 15 bases between them. As DNA, the CDR3 is TGTGCCAGCAGCTTTCGTTTCAGGGTGAGCTATGGCTACACCTTC. It translates to CASSFRFRVSYGYTF.

This clone was observed a handful of times. The gene calls are TRBV19 and TRBJ1-3; D gene ambiguous. The CDR3 is made up of 13 amino acids. Per the germline V gene, CDR1 is LNHDA and CDR2 is SQIVND (reference sequence). Trimming shortened V by 5 bases and J by 0 bases, and 5 bases separated the two germline ends. The CDR3 here is CASSGGSGNTIYF. As DNA, the CDR3 is TGTGCCAGTAGTGGTGGCTCTGGAAACACCATATATTTT.

This chain joins TRBV7-9 and TRBJ2-2; D remains ambiguous. Germline V gives CDR1 SEHNR, CDR2 FQNEAQ (reference sequence). The CDR3 has 15 amino acids. V was shortened by 0 bases and J by 4 bases, with 9 bases between the two germline ends. The DNA of the CDR3 is TGTGCCAGCAGCTTAGCCTTCGGAAGCACCGGGGAGCTGTTTTTT. It yields the protein CASSLAFGSTGELFF. Based on the CDR3 plus reference TRBV7-9 and TRBJ2-2, the full variable domain is DTGVSQNPRHKITKRGQNVTFRCDPISEHNRLYWYRQTLGQGPEFLTYFQNEAQLEKSRLLSDRFSAERPKGSFSTLEIQRTEQGDSAMYLCASSLAFGSTGELFFGEGSRLTVL.

This rearrangement joins TRBV18 to TRBJ1-1, with 7 bases matching TRBD1. The CDR3 runs to 15 residues. Trimming removed 3 bases from V and 4 bases from J; junction bases left unmatched: 8. Germline values: CDR1 KGHSH, CDR2 LQKENI. CDR3 nucleotides: TGTGCCAGCTCACCCTTGACAGGGACGGGCACTGAAGCTTTCTTT. This sequence encodes CASSPLTGTGTEAFF.

The chain links TRBV28 to TRBJ1-1; no clear D gene. The germline gives CDR1 MDHEN, CDR2 SYDVKM. The CDR3 extends over 15 amino acids. V lost 4 bases and J 9 bases, leaving 21 bases between the germline ends. The CDR3 DNA sequence: TGTGCCAGCAGTTCCGGTGGGCAGGCGGAGGTCCAAGCTTTCTTT. Its translation: CASSSGGQAEVQAFF.

This clone was counted a few times. The CDR3 protein is CASSSQGAEETQYF. DNA for the CDR3: TGTGCCAGCAGTTCTCAGGGGGCGGAAGAGACCCAGTACTTC. This chain links TRBV2 with TRBJ2-5; 8 bases are a match to TRBD1. From germline, CDR1 is SNHLY and CDR2 FYNNEI. This CDR3 region has 14 residues. V lost 5 bases to trimming and J lost 3 bases; unmatched junction nucleotides: 5.

This clone was seen more than once but under ten times. The CDR3 sequence is CASGWDTEAFF. The CDR3 coding sequence is TGTGCCAGCGGCTGGGACACTGAAGCTTTCTTT. The J gene is TRBJ1-1, the V gene TRBV27; D ambiguous. Trimming took off 8 bases at V and 3 bases at J, with 7 bases between the two ends. Per the germline V gene, CDR1 is MNHEY and CDR2 is SMNVEV (reference sequence). CDR3 length: 11 residues.

The J gene is TRBJ1-2, the V gene TRBV6-5; the D is unclear. The CDR3 loop spans 16 amino acids. Germline V lookup: CDR1 MNHEY, CDR2 SVGAGI. V was cut by 0 bases and J by 5 bases, with 16 bases left in between. In DNA, the CDR3 is TGTGCCAGCAGTTACTCAGATCCGGGAGAGAGTTATGGCTACACCTTC. As protein: CASSYSDPGESYGYTF.